This T cell receptor beta chain stems from a study of regulatory and conventional T cells in RAG deficiency. Germline CDR1 and CDR2: SGDLS and YYNGEE. V gave up 0 bases and J gave up 7 bases, with 7 bases separating them. CDR3 length: 13 residues. Details on this clone: The antigen is not known.

Findings and caveats of the study: In Omenn syndrome, sorted "Tregs" may be peripherally activated cells.

Some clones are missing from TCRdb's copy, which holds only in-frame ones; the method was immunoSEQ multiplex PCR. The data contain fewer than 35,000 clones, just under 90% of them singletons. These sequences were also reported in another study, on regulatory T cells. In that study: The PCR used 52 TRBV and 13 TRBJ primers.

Specimen: CD8+ T cells sorted from blood. This chain links TRBV9 with TRBJ2-2, with TRBD2 as a possible D gene (5 bases). This sequence originates from a human donor in good health. The CDR3 spells CASSVGGNGELFF. The DNA of the CDR3 is TGTGCCAGCAGCGTAGGAGGGAACGGGGAGCTGTTTTTT.